This TCR beta chain derives from a study of blood T cell repertoires in COVID-19. Overall study: Acute and convalescent COVID-19 samples came from the United States, Italy and Spain. PBMCs, B-cell-depleted T cells, or T cells were the source of the cDNA or gDNA that made up the material.

Original processing notes: Estimated nucleated cell counts came from reference gene primer amplification. Only in-frame clones appear in the TCRdb table, and some are missing; sequencing was by immunoSEQ multiplex PCR. V, J and clone size were drawn from that table, and D and trimming were deduced from the DNA. The data hold roughly 40,000 clones, with 90% observed a single time. Unmatched junction bases numbered 13, after V lost 8 bases and J lost 4 bases. Germline assignment: CDR1 MDHEN and CDR2 SYDVKM. The CDR3 consists of 16 residues. The chain carries TRBV28 and TRBJ1-5; TRBD1 matches at 8 bases. The source is a human donor in a cohort sampled during active COVID-19. What was sequenced was peripheral blood. CDR3 protein: CASLSPDRGGNQPQHF. In DNA, the CDR3 is TGTGCCAGCCTCAGCCCAGACAGGGGAGGGAATCAGCCCCAGCATTTT.